The table lists the clone carrying this TCR beta chain with a few counts. TCRdb re-called the 5' RACE reads with MiXCR, one entry per CDR3 protein. The sample carries roughly 350,000 distinct CDR3 sequences, 28% recorded once. The record originates from a study of T-cell memory formation after mild COVID-19. Trimming removed 6 bases at V and 7 bases at J, with 7 bases between. The CDR3 runs 11 residues. Germline CDR1 MNHEY, CDR2 SVGEGT. This TCR came from an adult woman who had mild COVID-19 (a few samples of this study predate the infection). Cell type and time point are not known. The sequenced material came from PBMCs or a T cell subset sorted from them (not recorded which). V usage is TRBV6-2 or TRBV6-3 and J usage is TRBJ2-1; weak D call: TRBD1 (5 bases). This chain's CDR3 is CASRAGNEQFF. CDR3 in DNA: TGTGCCAGCAGGGCAGGGAATGAGCAGTTCTTC.